The entry below describes one T cell receptor beta chain. Its antigen is not identified. The record originates from a study of T cell clonotyping in hematopoietic cell transplantation. Study-wide results and caveats: Graft donor and pretransplant recipient Inverse Simpson Index values predicted broader posttransplant TCR diversity. Pathologically expanded recipient clonotypes increased progressively from day 30 to day 180 as diversity fell.

Libraries were prepared by immunoSEQ multiplex PCR; TCRdb keeps only in-frame clonotypes and omits some of them. The sample comprises more than 15,000 clones, less than 80% of which are singletons, and 12% rests with the top ten. Germline assignment: CDR1 LNHDA and CDR2 SQIVND (reference sequence). With 4 bases clipped from V and 6 bases from J, the junction kept 7 bases outside the gene matches. This CDR3 spans 15 amino acids. The receptor's source is a male patient between 50 and 60 years old who had an allogeneic stem cell transplant from an unrelated donor, so T cells may come from the graft donor. Some clones in this sample may be carry-over from other donors' samples. The specimen comprised PBMCs, sampled 30 days after allogeneic stem cell transplant. The J gene is TRBJ2-3, the V gene TRBV19, with TRBD1 matching over 10 bases. The chain's CDR3 is CASSTRDRGRDTQYF. The DNA for the CDR3 is TGTGCCAGTAGTACCCGGGACAGGGGACGGGATACGCAGTATTTT. The full variable domain, with the rest looked up from reference TRBV19 and TRBJ2-3, is DGGITQSPKYLFRKEGQNVTLSCEQNLNHDAMYWYRQDPGQGLRLIYYSQIVNDFQKGDIAEGYSVSREKKESFPLTVTSAQKNPTAFYLCASSTRDRGRDTQYFGPGTRLTVL.